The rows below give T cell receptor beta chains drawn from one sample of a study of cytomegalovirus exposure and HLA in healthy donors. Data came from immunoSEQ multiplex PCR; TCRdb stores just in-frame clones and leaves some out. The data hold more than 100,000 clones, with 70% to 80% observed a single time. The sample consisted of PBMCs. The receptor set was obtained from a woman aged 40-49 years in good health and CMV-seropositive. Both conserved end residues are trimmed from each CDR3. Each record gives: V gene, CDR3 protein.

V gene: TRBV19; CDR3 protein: ASSKAGGNYNEQF
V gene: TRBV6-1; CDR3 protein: ASRASATREEQF
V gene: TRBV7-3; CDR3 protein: ARPSGGAEQY
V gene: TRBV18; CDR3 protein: ASSPPFSVSNYGYT
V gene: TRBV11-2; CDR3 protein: ASSQLQGMFHEQY
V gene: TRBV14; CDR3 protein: ASSQQGGVVSYEQY
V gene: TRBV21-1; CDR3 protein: SPPRGLTAGLSTDTQY
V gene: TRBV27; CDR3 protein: ASSFAGRINSPLH
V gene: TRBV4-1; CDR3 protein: ASSPDTSGNTIY
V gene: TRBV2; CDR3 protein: ASAGDAETQY
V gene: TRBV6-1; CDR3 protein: ASTGLWGSGQPQH
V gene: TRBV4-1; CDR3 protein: ASSQGLAGDYNEQF
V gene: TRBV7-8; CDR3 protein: ASSLLTGGGEKLF
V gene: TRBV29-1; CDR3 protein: SVATGDGQPQH
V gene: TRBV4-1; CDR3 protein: ASSQRDRESSYNSPLH
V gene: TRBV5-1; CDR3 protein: ASSRQASGELF
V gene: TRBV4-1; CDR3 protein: ASSQLLTSTDTQY
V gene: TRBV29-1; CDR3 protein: SVVLAPAFDTQY
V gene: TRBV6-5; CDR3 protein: ASSYEREQY
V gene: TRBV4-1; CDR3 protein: ASSQVGGGGNKNIQY
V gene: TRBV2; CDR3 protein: ASSERRGRWTEAF
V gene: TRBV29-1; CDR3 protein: SVSDRVYEQY
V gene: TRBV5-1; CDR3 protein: ASSLDPRKLETQY
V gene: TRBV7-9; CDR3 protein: ASSLGTGGNGYT
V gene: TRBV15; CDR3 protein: ATSRGGGYGYT
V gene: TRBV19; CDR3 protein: ASSNRQSGGNTIY
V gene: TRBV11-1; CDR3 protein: ASTSGGRQETQY
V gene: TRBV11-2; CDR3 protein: ASSPRTDYGYT
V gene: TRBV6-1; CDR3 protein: ASTTATSEETQY
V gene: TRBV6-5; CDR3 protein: ASSYAGNTEAF
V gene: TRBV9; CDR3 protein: ASSVETANGYT
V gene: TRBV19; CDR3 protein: ASSSAGGAYGYT
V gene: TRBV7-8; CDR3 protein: ASSLGGQRSSGYEQY
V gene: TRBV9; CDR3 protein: ASSVGSGQSYGYT
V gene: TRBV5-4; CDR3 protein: ASSLSGPPSNEQF
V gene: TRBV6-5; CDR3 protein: ASSKGFNYGYT
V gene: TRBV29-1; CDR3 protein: SVERQGVGYNEQF
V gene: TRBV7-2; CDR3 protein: ASSFRGTGELF
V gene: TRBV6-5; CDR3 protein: ASSYGRGTEAF
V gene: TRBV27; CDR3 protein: ASSFSGFEKLF
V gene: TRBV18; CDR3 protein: ASSRASGGDSSSYNEQF
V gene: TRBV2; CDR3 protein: ASSELRGSRYGYT
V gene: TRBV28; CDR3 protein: ASLPPRGNTIY
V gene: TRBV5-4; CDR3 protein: ASSFGQGITEAF
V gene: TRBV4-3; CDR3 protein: ASSGTTQANEKLF
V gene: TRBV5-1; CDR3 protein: ASSLGRGSLAGRAYNEQF
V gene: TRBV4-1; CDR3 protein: ASSQTGVSTDTQY
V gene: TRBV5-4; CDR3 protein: ASSLQGAGTEAF
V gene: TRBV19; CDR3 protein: ASRQISGPYEQY
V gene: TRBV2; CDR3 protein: ASSGMQGLTGELF
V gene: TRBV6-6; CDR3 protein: ASLDRVGNIQY
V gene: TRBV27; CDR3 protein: ASSLRPSLEQY
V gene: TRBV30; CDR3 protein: AWSGGQDNSPLH
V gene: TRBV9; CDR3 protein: ASSVGTGATYEQY
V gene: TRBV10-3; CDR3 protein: AITDSRGTDTQY
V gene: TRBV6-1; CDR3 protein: ASSETGWNTEAF
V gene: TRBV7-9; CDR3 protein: ASSLGQRGNTIY
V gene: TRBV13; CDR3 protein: ASSLGTGWTYGYT
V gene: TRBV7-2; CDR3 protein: ASSLDRNSFKIEQY